This TCR beta chain stems from a study of OX40 agonist ivuxolimab in advanced cancers. Repertoires were generated with immunoSEQ multiplex PCR, while TCRdb's copy carries only in-frame clones and drops some. The table has 68,000 or so clones, around nine tenths seen once; the top ten hold approximately 2.1%. About this clone: Its antigen is still unknown.

General study points: Still undetermined is the antigen specificity of the expanded peripheral T cells.

V dropped 4 bases and J dropped 1 base, with 15 bases sitting between them. Germline V lookup: CDR1 MNHEY, CDR2 SMNVEV (reference sequence). The CDR3 runs to 16 residues. V gene TRBV27 combines with J gene TRBJ2-3, with D possibly matching TRBD2 (5 bases). Sequences were derived from CD4+ or CD8+ T cells sorted from blood, sampled in a trial of the OX40 agonist ivuxolimab. The clonotype was recovered from an adult with an advanced solid tumor such as melanoma, head and neck, liver or kidney cancer. CDR3 DNA: TGTGCCAGCAGTTCTCGGACTTCTCTTCGCACAGATACGCAGTATTTT. Amino acid sequence: CASSSRTSLRTDTQYF.